This TCR beta chain emerged from a study of T cells in Graves' hyperthyroidism and ophthalmopathy. TCR beta CDR3 sequences were amplified from RNA transcripts. Using the HTBI primer set, a first-round RT-PCR was run on the TCR CDR3. TCRdb independently ran MiXCR on the multiplex PCR reads; one entry per CDR3 protein. The table shows some 350,000 distinct CDR3 sequences, with approximately 14% occurring only once. Germline V gene sequence: CDR1 SNHLY, CDR2 FYNNEI. V gave up 5 bases and J gave up 9 bases, with 20 bases separating them. The CDR3 contains 15 residues. The hyperthyroidism was newly diagnosed and had lasted under 2 months; the patients were aged 18 to 65. Uncontrolled infections, other autoimmune diseases, pregnancy or lactation led to exclusion of patients.

This rearrangement joins TRBV2 to TRBJ2-1; no definite D call. The source of this sequence is a woman younger than 35 with Graves' hyperthyroidism that later progressed to Graves' ophthalmopathy. The sequenced sample was blood. DNA of the CDR3: TGTGCCAGCAGTAAGGCAGGCGGTCGTTTTAGTGAGCAGTTCTTC. Protein: CASSKAGGRFSEQFF.